This is a list of T cell receptor beta chains from one sample in a study of spatial heterogeneity in lung cancer. TCRdb itself ran the 5' RACE reads through MiXCR, one entry per CDR3 protein. The sample includes 1,100 or so distinct CDR3 sequences, 27% of them seen just once. Here the sequenced sample was PBMCs, taken at follow-up. The source of these receptors is a male donor with early-stage non-small cell lung cancer. Both conserved end residues are part of each CDR3. Fields, in order: clone size, J gene, V gene, D gene, CDR3 DNA, CDR3 protein. D genes are given only for firm matches. Where a row states a size, it is once, few, many or the class of an expanded clone; other rows omit it.

>.|TRBJ2-2|TRBV12-3/TRBV12-4|.
TGTGCCAGCAATCATAACACCGGGGAGCTGTTTTTT
CASNHNTGELFF
>.|TRBJ1-2|TRBV7-8|.
TGTGCCAGCAGCTTACTGGGTACCTATGGCTACACCTTC
CASSLLGTYGYTF
>.|TRBJ1-1|TRBV29-1|.
TGCAGCGTTTTACATGGTACTGAAGCTTTCTTT
CSVLHGTEAFF
>.|TRBJ2-1|TRBV11-3|TRBD2
TGTGCCAGCAGCCCGACTAGCGGGAGCTCTACCTACAATGAGCAGTTCTTC
CASSPTSGSSTYNEQFF
>large|TRBJ2-7|TRBV19|.
TGTGCCAGTAGTCCGGGACGTGAGGGGTACGAGCAGTACTTC
CASSPGREGYEQYF
>.|TRBJ2-7|TRBV7-9|.
TGTGCCAGCAGCACCCTACCCATCGAGCAGTACTTC
CASSTLPIEQYF
>few|TRBJ2-7|TRBV29-1|.
TGCAGCGTCGTGTTCTCCGACAGGATTTACGAGCAGTACTTC
CSVVFSDRIYEQYF
>large|TRBJ1-1|TRBV4-2|.
TGTGCCAGCAGCCAAGGGGACACTGAAGCTTTCTTT
CASSQGDTEAFF
>large|TRBJ2-7|TRBV9|.
TGTGCCAGCAGCGCCCCAGACCGCTACGAGCAGTACTTC
CASSAPDRYEQYF
>many|TRBJ2-1|TRBV28|.
TGTGCCAGCAGTCTACCCAACAATGAGCAGTTCTTC
CASSLPNNEQFF
>large|TRBJ1-6|TRBV20-1|.
TGCAGTGCGCTGGACAGTCCCAGTAGTAATTCACCCCTCCACTTT
CSALDSPSSNSPLHF
>large|TRBJ2-7|TRBV12-3/TRBV12-4|TRBD2
TGTGCCAGCACTCTTTCGGGAGGGCCGGGAAAAGAGCAGTACTTC
CASTLSGGPGKEQYF
>.|TRBJ1-1|TRBV23-1|.
TGCGCCAGCCCGCCGTGGGAAGCTTTCTTT
CASPPWEAFF
>medium-sized|TRBJ2-3|TRBV2|TRBD2
TGTGCCAGCAGTGAAGGGACTAGCGGTAGCACAGATACGCAGTATTTT
CASSEGTSGSTDTQYF
>large|TRBJ1-2|TRBV29-1|.
TGCAGCGTTGAAGATCAGGACGGTTATGGCTACACCTTC
CSVEDQDGYGYTF
>.|TRBJ2-5|TRBV18|.
TGTGCCAGCTCTACCCAAGAGACCCAGTACTTC
CASSTQETQYF
>few|TRBJ1-6|TRBV28|TRBD1
TGTGCCAGCAGCTTCGGGACAGCAAGATCCTATAATTCACCCCTCCACTTT
CASSFGTARSYNSPLHF
>medium-sized|TRBJ2-1|TRBV13|TRBD2
TGTGCCAGCAGCTTCACCGGGGGGGCCGGGGATGAGCAGTTCTTC
CASSFTGGAGDEQFF
>medium-sized|TRBJ2-5|TRBV28|TRBD1
TGTGCCAGCAGTTTCGGCGGGACAGGGGACCAAGAGACCCAGTACTTC
CASSFGGTGDQETQYF
>few|TRBJ2-1|TRBV9|TRBD2
TGTGCCAGCAGCGAGAGCGGGGAGGAGTCCTACAATGAGCAGTTCTTC
CASSESGEESYNEQFF
>few|TRBJ1-1|TRBV4-2|.
TGTGCCAGCAGCCAAGTCCCAACAGGTATGAACACTGAAGCTTTCTTT
CASSQVPTGMNTEAFF
>.|TRBJ2-7|TRBV27|.
TGTGCCAGCAGTTTATGGTCCCCGGGACACTCCTACGAGCAGTACTTC
CASSLWSPGHSYEQYF
>.|TRBJ2-6|TRBV19|.
TGTGCCACTGGCGCGGGCTACTCTGGGGCCAACGTCCTGACTTTC
CATGAGYSGANVLTF
>large|TRBJ1-5|TRBV6-5|.
TGTGCCAGCAGCCTCACAGGGATCCTAGGCAATCAGCCCCAGCATTTT
CASSLTGILGNQPQHF
>.|TRBJ2-3|TRBV4-3|TRBD2
TGCGCCAGCAGCGACCGCTGGCGGGGGGCAGATACGCAGTATTTT
CASSDRWRGADTQYF
>large|TRBJ1-5|TRBV6-1|.
TGTGCCAGCAAGGAAGGCAATCAGCCCCAGCATTTT
CASKEGNQPQHF
>.|TRBJ2-6|TRBV28|.
TGTGCCAGCAGCCTCAGGGGATTATGGTCCTCTGGGGCCAACGTCCTGACTTTC
CASSLRGLWSSGANVLTF
>.|TRBJ2-3|TRBV6-1|TRBD2
TGTGCCAGCCTCCGTGGAGCGGGAAGCACAGATACGCAGTATTTT
CASLRGAGSTDTQYF
>large|TRBJ2-7|TRBV12-3/TRBV12-4|TRBD2
TGTGCCAGCAGCCGAGAGATGTCCGGGGGGAGCTACGAGCAGTACTTC
CASSREMSGGSYEQYF
>.|TRBJ2-7|TRBV5-6|TRBD2
TGTGCCAGCAGCCCTAGCGGGAGGGCGTACGAGCAGTACTTC
CASSPSGRAYEQYF
>.|TRBJ2-1|TRBV2|.
TGTGCCAGCAGTGTACAGGAATACAATGAGCAGTTCTTC
CASSVQEYNEQFF
>.|TRBJ2-5|TRBV29-1|.
TGCAGCGTTGAGGACGGTGGAAAGACCCAGTACTTC
CSVEDGGKTQYF
>.|TRBJ2-5|TRBV19|.
TGTGCCAGTAGTAGCTGGGGGCAGGGGCCCCAGTACTTC
CASSSWGQGPQYF
>few|TRBJ2-1|TRBV3-1|.
TGTGCCAGCAGCCAAGAATACGACTACAATGAGCAGTTCTTC
CASSQEYDYNEQFF
>.|TRBJ2-4|TRBV7-9|.
TGTGCCAGCAGCTTAGGTCAGCAAAACATTCAGTACTTC
CASSLGQQNIQYF
>.|TRBJ2-2|TRBV24-1|.
TGTGCCACCAGTGATTCCTCGAGGAACACCGGGGAGCTGTTTTTT
CATSDSSRNTGELFF
>.|TRBJ2-3|TRBV29-1|.
TGCAGCGTTGGGACTACCACCCCAGATACGCAGTATTTT
CSVGTTTPDTQYF
>many|TRBJ2-7|TRBV10-3|TRBD1
TGTGCCATCAGGCCCGGGACAGGGGGCTCCTACGAGCAGTACTTC
CAIRPGTGGSYEQYF
>.|TRBJ2-7|TRBV10-1|.
TGCGCCAGCAGTAGGGCAGTCGGCTACGAGCAGTACTTC
CASSRAVGYEQYF
>.|TRBJ1-5|TRBV2|.
TGTGCCAGCAGGGGGATTGGGGTTAATCAGCCCCAGCATTTT
CASRGIGVNQPQHF
>.|TRBJ2-2|TRBV3-1|.
TGTGCCAGCAGCCTTACCGCAAGGATCCCCGGGGAGCTGTTTTTT
CASSLTARIPGELFF
>medium-sized|TRBJ1-1|TRBV12-3/TRBV12-4|TRBD1
TGTGCCAGCAGTTTTGGGGACAGGGCTGCCGAAGCTTTCTTT
CASSFGDRAAEAFF
>large|TRBJ1-1|TRBV7-9|.
TGTGCCAGCAGCTTTGGGTCTGAGAAGGCTTTCTTT
CASSFGSEKAFF
>large|TRBJ2-7|TRBV28|.
TGTGCCAGCAGTTCAATGTGGTACGAGCAGTACTTC
CASSSMWYEQYF
>few|TRBJ2-3|TRBV30|.
TGTGCCTGGAGTGCGGGAGATACGCAGTATTTT
CAWSAGDTQYF
>few|TRBJ1-1|TRBV7-8|TRBD1
TGTGCCAGCAGCCACCCTGGGACAGGGAGCGCTGAAGCTTTCTTT
CASSHPGTGSAEAFF
>.|TRBJ1-5|TRBV7-8|TRBD1
TGTGCCAGCAGCCTAATGGGACAGGGGAACAATCAGCCCCAGCATTTT
CASSLMGQGNNQPQHF
>few|TRBJ2-2|TRBV10-3|.
TGTGCCATCAGTGACGGGGGAGTCGGGAACACCGGGGAGCTGTTTTTT
CAISDGGVGNTGELFF
>large|TRBJ2-1|TRBV7-7|TRBD2
TGTGCTAGCAGCGCGGGACTAGCGAGTTACAATGAGCAGTTCTTC
CASSAGLASYNEQFF
>.|TRBJ2-7|TRBV3-1|.
TGTGCCAGCAGCCAAGGGCACGAGCAGTACTTC
CASSQGHEQYF
>.|TRBJ1-5|TRBV18|.
TGTGCCAGCTCACCAGCCAGGGATCAGCCCCAGCATTTT
CASSPARDQPQHF
>large|TRBJ2-5|TRBV20-1|TRBD2
TGCAGTGCTAGCCCCCCCGCGGGAGAGGGGCAAGAGACCCAGTACTTC
CSASPPAGEGQETQYF
>many|TRBJ2-5|TRBV7-3|TRBD2
TGTGCCAGCAGCCGGACTAGCGGGAGCCAAGAGACCCAGTACTTC
CASSRTSGSQETQYF
>large|TRBJ2-7|TRBV7-2|.
TGTGCCAGCAGACAACGGGACAATGAATACTACGAGCAGTACTTC
CASRQRDNEYYEQYF
>few|TRBJ2-3|TRBV4-2|TRBD2
TGTGCCAGCAGCCTAGATCCAACTAGCGGGAGCACAGATACGCAGTATTTT
CASSLDPTSGSTDTQYF
>.|TRBJ2-2|TRBV7-8|.
TGTGCCAGCAGCTTCGGGGGTGCCGGGGAGCTGTTTTTT
CASSFGGAGELFF
>.|TRBJ2-1|TRBV23-1|TRBD1
TGCGCCAGCAGTCAATCGGGGGCAGGGGGCCATGAGCAGTTCTTC
CASSQSGAGGHEQFF
>.|TRBJ2-1|TRBV12-3/TRBV12-4|TRBD2
TGTGCCAGCAGTTCTAACCCAGGTACCGCCGGGACTAGCTTTTATGAGCAGTTCTTC
CASSSNPGTAGTSFYEQFF
>.|TRBJ1-4|TRBV5-6|TRBD1
TGTGCCAGCAGCTATGGACAGGGCCACGAAAAACTGTTTTTT
CASSYGQGHEKLFF